These T cell receptor beta chains were read from a single sample in a study of CD8+ T cells in alopecia areata. Using immunoSEQ multiplex PCR, the repertoire was profiled, and TCRdb retains in-frame clones only, with some absent. The sample shows 120,000 to 150,000 clones, around 86% of them seen only once. Sequenced here: CD8+ T cells sorted from blood, sampled at week 4, from a patient treated with tofacitinib. The origin of the receptors is a human donor with alopecia areata. Both conserved end residues are part of each CDR3. A D gene is named only where the DNA matches it firmly.

J gene: TRBJ2-5
V gene: TRBV11-1
D gene: -
CDR3 protein: CASSSRGSIQAELLETQYF
CDR3 DNA: TGTGCCAGCAGCTCAAGGGGGTCCATTCAGGCAGAGCTCTTGGAGACCCAGTACTTC

J gene: TRBJ1-4
V gene: TRBV30
D gene: -
CDR3 protein: CACPDRRNEKLFF
CDR3 DNA: TGTGCCTGCCCCGACCGTCGTAATGAAAAACTGTTTTTT

J gene: TRBJ2-2
V gene: TRBV27
D gene: -
CDR3 protein: CASSPSGGRYTGELFF
CDR3 DNA: TGTGCCAGCAGTCCATCAGGGGGGCGGTACACCGGGGAGCTGTTTTTT

J gene: TRBJ2-5
V gene: TRBV4-1
D gene: TRBD2
CDR3 protein: CASSQDRSSGETQYF
CDR3 DNA: TGCGCCAGCAGCCAAGATCGCTCTAGCGGAGAGACCCAGTACTTC

J gene: TRBJ1-5
V gene: TRBV7-9
D gene: -
CDR3 protein: CASSLAGGQPQHF
CDR3 DNA: TGTGCCAGCAGCTTAGCTGGGGGACAGCCCCAGCATTTT

J gene: TRBJ2-5
V gene: TRBV4-2
D gene: TRBD2
CDR3 protein: CASSQDGGLAGYQETQYF
CDR3 DNA: TGTGCCAGCAGCCAAGATGGCGGACTAGCGGGCTACCAAGAGACCCAGTACTTC

J gene: TRBJ2-1
V gene: TRBV4-1
D gene: -
CDR3 protein: CASSQERGVYSYNEQFF
CDR3 DNA: TGCGCCAGCAGCCAAGAACGAGGGGTTTACTCCTACAATGAGCAGTTCTTC

J gene: TRBJ1-3
V gene: TRBV30
D gene: -
CDR3 protein: CASMENTIYF
CDR3 DNA: TGTGCTTCGATGGAGAACACCATATATTTT

J gene: TRBJ1-3
V gene: TRBV9
D gene: -
CDR3 protein: CASSHPGHRNVSPGNTIYF
CDR3 DNA: TGTGCCAGCAGCCACCCGGGACATAGGAACGTAAGTCCTGGAAACACCATATATTTT

J gene: TRBJ2-2
V gene: TRBV4-1
D gene: -
CDR3 protein: CASSLSGSLGRRAGELFF
CDR3 DNA: TGCGCCAGCAGCCTCTCAGGGTCCCTCGGGCGCCGCGCCGGGGAGCTGTTTTTT